This T cell receptor beta chain was captured by sequencing in a study of breast tumors, draining lymph nodes, adjacent tissues. TCRdb reprocessed the multiplex PCR reads via MiXCR and lists one record per CDR3 protein. The sample holds 150,000 to 200,000 distinct CDR3 sequences, around a third seen once. This clonotype was recorded at least ten times. Antigen specificity is unknown. The CDR3 loop spans 12 amino acids. CDR1 and CDR2 from the germline V gene are GTSNPN and SVGIG (reference sequence). V was cut by 3 bases and J by 0 bases, with 2 bases left in between. Breast cancer patients provided tissue from their axillary draining lymph nodes. Study-wide results and limits: Data only fit, rather than demonstrated, lymph node origin of most tumor T cells. Compared with basal-like, luminal-like tumors shared significantly more repertoire with nontumor tissue. The data were judged consistent with most tumor T cells coming from lymph node and expanding in tumor.

This chain connects TRBV30 to TRBJ1-4; the D is unclear. Sequenced sample: axillary lymph node tissue. The receptor was isolated from a female donor with breast cancer. Some clones in this sample may be carry-over from other donors' samples. The CDR3 sequence is CAWSATNEKLFF. For the CDR3, the DNA is TGTGCCTGGAGCGCAACTAATGAAAAACTGTTTTTT.